The sequence of this T cell receptor beta chain was determined in a study of blood T cell repertoires in COVID-19. About the study: The study drew acute and convalescent COVID-19 samples from the United States, Italy and Spain.

Germline V gene data show CDR1 as LGHDT and CDR2 as YNNKEL (reference sequence). Trimming removed 2 bases from V and 6 bases from J, with 2 bases in between. This CDR3 has 11 amino acids. In the original analysis: Estimated nucleated cell counts came from reference gene primer amplification. The table came from immunoSEQ multiplex PCR; TCRdb's copy has only in-frame clones and leaves some out. V and J calls and clone size are copied from that table; D and trimming were computed from the DNA. The top ten hold 10% to 15% of the sample, which has 150,000 to 200,000 clones, more than 80% seen once. The study drew participants aged about 18 to 89 years from some 24 US areas.

This rearrangement joins TRBV3-1 (or the pseudogene TRBV3-2) to TRBJ2-4; D gene unclear. This clonotype was sampled from a man in his fifties or sixties who had recovered from COVID-19. The sample consisted of PBMCs or T cells enriched from blood (not recorded which). The CDR3: CASSQLNIQYF. The DNA of the CDR3 is TGTGCCAGCAGCCAACTAAACATTCAGTACTTC.